Described below is a single T cell receptor (beta chain) sequence and its context. TCRdb's table, derived via immunoSEQ multiplex PCR, lists solely in-frame clones and lacks some. The sample gives about 60,000 clones, roughly 93% of which show up once; under 2% is in the top ten. Germline loops: CDR1 SGDLS, CDR2 YYNGEE. V lost 0 bases and J 6 bases, leaving 12 bases between the germline ends. This CDR3 comprises 15 residues. These data are taken from a study of T cell changes during pregnancy in multiple sclerosis. The chain recombines TRBV9 with TRBJ2-2; maybe TRBD2 (5 bases). The sequencing here drew on peripheral blood, taken after pregnancy. The clonotype comes from a female donor with multiple sclerosis, enrolled in a pregnancy study. The CDR3, as DNA: TGTGCCAGCAGCGTAGGCACTAGTGCCGCCGGGGAGCTGTTTTTT. Translating gives CASSVGTSAAGELFF.